This TCR beta chain was identified in a study of blood T cells in healthy people across ages. Sample-barcoded 5' priming and a J-beta primer mix drove a second PCR of roughly 6 to 12 cycles. The authors tagged each cDNA molecule using a template-switch adaptor with 12 random nucleotides. TCRdb reprocessed the 5' RACE reads via MiXCR and lists one record per CDR3 protein. The sample lists fewer than 1 million distinct CDR3 sequences; approximately 44% were seen once. Total RNA, at least 5 micrograms per sample, came from PBMCs. J lost 0 bases, V lost 2 bases, and 8 bases had no gene match. The CDR3 runs 17 residues. CDR1 MNHEY and CDR2 SVGEGT come from the germline V gene.

This clonotype was sampled from a man between 60 and 75 years old in good health. The sample taken for sequencing was blood. V usage is TRBV6-2 or TRBV6-3 and J usage is TRBJ2-7, with TRBD1 identical over 9 bases. CDR3 residues: CASSYGTGFSSSYEQYF. The CDR3 region has the DNA TGTGCCAGCAGTTACGGGACAGGGTTCTCGAGCTCCTACGAGCAGTACTTC.